This T cell receptor (beta chain) is drawn from a study of vaccination and CD4 T cells after COVID-19. Study-wide context: Post-vaccine specimens were obtained a median roughly 70 days after dose two (range 14 to 241).

The Oncomine TCR Beta short-read assay was what sequenced the DNA obtained from cultured CD4+ T cells. In this case, cultured CD4+ T cells provided the extracted genomic DNA. TCRdb reprocessed the PCR reads with MiXCR, giving one entry per CDR3 protein. This sample has about 23,000 distinct CDR3 sequences, with about 32% found just once. This sample's time point: late sampling 161 to 241 days after vaccination in three convalescent patients. Treatment described: roughly 10-day PBMC culture with coronavirus spike peptide pools or control peptides (ViraFEST assay). Dates of positive PCR ran from March to December 2020, before US Alpha, Beta and Delta variants. Wells that each held some 2 million PBMCs were cultured with around 9.4 IU/ml IL-2 and approximately 9.5 ug/ml peptide pools. CDR1 and CDR2 (germline): DFQATT, SNEGSKA (reference sequence). The CDR3 is 14 amino acids. V lost 5 bases and J lost 5, with 17 bases in between.

In the case of this clonotype: Its antigen is currently unknown.

This specimen consisted of CD4+ T cells from blood, cultured in vitro, obtained about 7 months after SARS-CoV-2 vaccination. This clonotype was obtained from a human donor who had recovered from COVID-19. The rearrangement links TRBV20-1 to TRBJ2-3, with D possibly being TRBD1 or TRBD2 (5 bases each). In nucleotides, the CDR3 is TGCAGTGCTGACAGAGCAGGAGGTAGAGATACGCAGTATTTT. Translated, it gives CSADRAGGRDTQYF.